Included here is one T cell receptor (beta chain) sequence, with context. This record belongs to a study of beta chain features in type 1 diabetes. The entirety of the isolated RNA underwent reverse transcription, so expressed TCRB transcripts were sequenced. TCRdb's copy holds only in-frame clones and misses some; the assay was immunoSEQ multiplex PCR. The sample records 450,000 to 550,000 clones, about 30% being singletons. Purity exceeded 95% in all sorted populations. This sequence was found in a man aged 18 to 35 in good health. Sequenced: naive CD4+ T cells from blood.

The CDR3 loop is CASSFWSAQDTQYF. DNA for the CDR3: TGTGCCAGCAGTTTTTGGTCAGCACAGGATACGCAGTATTTT. This chain connects TRBV28 to TRBJ2-3; D ambiguous. CDR3 length: 14 residues. CDR1 is MDHEN and CDR2 is SYDVKM in the germline V gene. The V gene lost 3 bases and the J gene lost 6 bases, with 13 bases spanning the gap.